The 30 T cell receptor beta chains presented below share a single source sample, sequenced in a study of blood T cell repertoires in COVID-19. Assay: immunoSEQ multiplex PCR; the TCRdb copy retains only in-frame clones and omits some. The top ten clones hold around 0.6% of a sample with about 170,000 clones, around 87% of them seen once. Sequencing input: peripheral blood. The receptors were sampled from a man between 60 and 70 years old with COVID-19, enrolled during active disease.

The V call is TRBV7-9, the J call TRBJ2-7, with TRBD1 as a possible D gene (6 bases). CDR1 SEHNR and CDR2 FQNEAQ come from the germline V gene (reference sequence). Trimming cost V 4 bases and J 1 base, with 17 bases left between them. This CDR3 is built from 16 residues. The chain's CDR3 is CASSSNRARLSYEQYF. The CDR3 coding sequence is TGTGCCAGCAGCTCCAACAGGGCTCGGCTTTCCTACGAGCAGTACTTC.

The chain carries TRBV2 and TRBJ1-1, with no clear D. The ends were cut back, 7 bases at V and 0 bases at J, with 9 bases in the middle. The germline V gene encodes CDR1 SNHLY and CDR2 FYNNEI. The CDR3 runs 13 residues. The CDR3 spells CASTEGMNTEAFF. CDR3 DNA sequence: TGTGCCAGCACCGAGGGCATGAACACTGAAGCTTTCTTT.

The chain has TRBV18 and TRBJ1-4, with TRBD1 as a possible D gene (5 bases). This CDR3 is 15 amino acids long. The V gene lost 5 bases and the J gene lost 2 bases, with 12 bases spanning the gap. The germline V gene encodes CDR1 KGHSH and CDR2 LQKENI. This chain's CDR3 is CASSAEGPTNEKLFF. Here the CDR3 DNA reads TGTGCCAGCTCAGCGGAGGGACCGACTAATGAAAAACTGTTTTTT.

This chain connects TRBV19 to TRBJ2-5, with D perhaps TRBD1 (6 bases). Trimming removed 2 bases at V and 5 bases at J, with 12 bases between. The germline CDR1 and CDR2 sequences are LNHDA and SQIVND (reference sequence). The CDR3 runs to 14 residues. CDR3 in amino acids: CASSINLQGETQYF. CDR3 nucleotide sequence: TGTGCCAGTAGTATAAACCTCCAGGGGGAGACCCAGTACTTC.

The CDR3 loop is CASSLRPGDPEKLFF. The CDR3 nucleotides read TGTGCCAGCAGTTTGAGGCCAGGGGACCCAGAAAAACTGTTTTTT. The chain is built from TRBV28 and TRBJ1-4; possibly TRBD1 for D (6 bases). This CDR3 spans 15 amino acids. The V end was cut by 3 bases, the J end by 8 bases, with 16 bases between. Germline CDR1 MDHEN, CDR2 SYDVKM. The full variable domain, rest sourced from reference TRBV28 and TRBJ1-4, is DVKVTQSSRYLVKRTGEKVFLECVQDMDHENMFWYRQDPGLGLRLIYFSYDVKMKEKGDIPEGYSVSREKKERFSLILESASTNQTSMYLCASSLRPGDPEKLFFGSGTQLSVL.

V and J are TRBV7-2 and TRBJ2-7, with D possibly being TRBD1 (6 bases). In germline, CDR1 is SGHTA, CDR2 FQGNSA. The V and J ends lost 4 bases and 0 bases respectively, with 13 bases between them. The CDR3 consists of 15 residues. The CDR3 is CASSSSTGTSYEQYF. The CDR3 nucleotides read TGTGCCAGCAGCTCCAGTACAGGGACCTCCTACGAGCAGTACTTC.

The chain employs TRBV19 and TRBJ2-1; tentative D call: TRBD2 (5 bases). Trimming stripped 3 bases from V and 10 bases from J, with 13 bases between. The CDR3 is made up of 13 amino acids. From germline, CDR1 is LNHDA and CDR2 SQIVND (reference sequence). As DNA, the CDR3 is TGTGCCAGTAGTATCCCCAGAGGGAGCGAGCAGTTCTTC. Translation gives CASSIPRGSEQFF.

The gene calls are TRBV19 and TRBJ1-3; no clear D gene. Trimming pared 5 bases from V and 8 bases from J, leaving 13 bases between. The CDR3 has 13 amino acids. From germline, CDR1 is LNHDA and CDR2 SQIVND (reference sequence). The CDR3 nucleotides read TGTGCCAGTAGTCTCGGGTTCTTAGACACCATATATTTT. This gives the protein CASSLGFLDTIYF.

V is TRBV7-2 and J is TRBJ2-5; possibly TRBD2 for D (6 bases). This CDR3 has 14 residues. Germline V gene lookup returns CDR1 SGHTA and CDR2 FQGNSA. Trimming pared 1 base from V and 5 bases from J, leaving 11 bases between. CDR3 DNA: TGTGCCAGCAGCTTAGTCGGGGGTGGGGAGACCCAGTACTTC. Protein product: CASSLVGGGETQYF.

This chain joins TRBV7-2 and TRBJ1-5; no firm D call. CDR3 length: 14 amino acids. The germline gives CDR1 SGHTA, CDR2 FQGNSA. The V end lost 7 bases, the J end lost 1 base, and 11 bases lay between the germline ends. CDR3 in DNA: TGTGCCAGCAAACTGGGCGTGAGCAATCAGCCCCAGCATTTT. It yields the protein CASKLGVSNQPQHF.

V usage is TRBV6-5 and J usage is TRBJ2-2; 9 bases match TRBD1. The germline gives CDR1 MNHEY, CDR2 SVGAGI. The CDR3 runs to 15 residues. V was clipped by 5 bases and J by 3 bases; unmatched bases: 4. The CDR3 bases are TGTGCCAGCAGTCATGACAGGGGGGACACCGGGGAGCTGTTTTTT. Translation gives CASSHDRGDTGELFF.

The chain carries TRBV7-2 and TRBJ2-7, with 9 bases matching TRBD1. Germline lookup yields CDR1 SGHTA and CDR2 FQGNSA. J lost 7 bases, V lost 1 base, and 11 bases had no gene match. This CDR3 spans 16 amino acids. Here the CDR3 DNA reads TGTGCCAGCAGCTTAGTAGGGACAGGGATTGGTGGGGAGCAGTACTTC. It is translated as CASSLVGTGIGGEQYF.

This chain connects TRBV2 to TRBJ1-3; no reliable D call. Germline CDR1 SNHLY, CDR2 FYNNEI. This CDR3 has 12 residues. The V and J ends lost 5 bases and 4 bases respectively, with 6 bases between them. In DNA, the CDR3 is TGTGCCAGCAGTACGCAGGGAAACACCATATATTTT. This gives the protein CASSTQGNTIYF.

The V call is TRBV5-1, the J call TRBJ2-2; D remains ambiguous. Germline CDR1 and CDR2: SGHRS and YFSETQ. CDR3 size: 13 residues. The ends were cut back, 7 bases at V and 3 bases at J, with 10 bases in the middle. Written as DNA, the CDR3 is TGCGCCAGCGGCCCCCGGGACACCGGGGAGCTGTTTTTT. As protein: CASGPRDTGELFF.

The genes are TRBV29-1 and TRBJ1-1; D may be TRBD1 (5 bases). Germline V gene sequence: CDR1 SQVTM, CDR2 ANQGSEA. Trimming stripped 5 bases from V and 0 bases from J, with 10 bases between. The CDR3 has 13 residues. The CDR3 bases are TGCAGCGTTAAGTTAGGGGTGAACACTGAAGCTTTCTTT. Translation gives CSVKLGVNTEAFF.

This chain joins TRBV27 and TRBJ1-5; the D is unclear. Germline loops: CDR1 MNHEY, CDR2 SMNVEV (reference sequence). The CDR3 totals 15 residues. Trimming pared 3 bases from V and 3 bases from J, leaving 12 bases between. The CDR3 DNA reads as TGTGCCAGCAGTTTCGGTGGAGGAAACAATCAGCCCCAGCATTTT. This sequence encodes CASSFGGGNNQPQHF.

The V gene is TRBV27, the J gene TRBJ2-7, with a possible D match to TRBD2 (5 bases). CDR1 is MNHEY, CDR2 SMNVEV, per germline (reference sequence). The CDR3 length is 14 residues. The V end lost 1 base, the J end lost 7 bases, and 14 bases lay between the germline ends. The CDR3: CASSLLGSSFEQYF. The CDR3 bases are TGTGCCAGCAGTTTATTGGGGAGCTCGTTTGAGCAGTACTTC.

V and J are TRBV19 and TRBJ2-1; 9 bases align to TRBD1. Trimming removed 4 bases from V and 6 bases from J; junction bases left unmatched: 10. Germline assignment: CDR1 LNHDA and CDR2 SQIVND (reference sequence). This CDR3 is 16 amino acids long. The DNA of the CDR3 is TGTGCCAGTAGTAGGGGATCCGGGACAGGGAGCAATGAGCAGTTCTTC. Encoded protein: CASSRGSGTGSNEQFF.

The CDR3 spells CASSIPGSWNTIYF. Written as DNA, the CDR3 is TGTGCCAGTAGTATACCCGGGTCGTGGAACACCATATATTTT. This chain uses TRBV19 with TRBJ1-3; D is unclear. With 2 bases removed from V and 7 bases from J, the gap between germline ends came to 12 bases. The CDR3 runs to 14 residues. Germline CDR1 reads LNHDA; CDR2 reads SQIVND (reference sequence).

The V call is TRBV18, the J call TRBJ2-2; D may be TRBD2 (7 bases). Germline values: CDR1 KGHSH, CDR2 LQKENI. The CDR3 is made up of 17 amino acids. The V and J ends lost 1 base and 6 bases respectively, with 18 bases between them. CDR3 loop: CASSPLALSGGPGELFF. CDR3 DNA sequence: TGTGCCAGCTCACCACTAGCATTGTCCGGGGGGCCCGGGGAGCTGTTTTTT.

CDR3 region: CASSLERQGGGMNTEAFF. CDR3 nucleotides: TGTGCCAGCTCACTGGAGCGACAGGGAGGAGGGATGAACACTGAAGCTTTCTTT. V usage is TRBV18 and J usage is TRBJ1-1; 7 positions agree with TRBD1. In germline, CDR1 is KGHSH, CDR2 LQKENI. Trimming at V came to 4 bases and at J to 0 bases, leaving 14 bases not matched to a gene. The CDR3 sequence is 18 residues long.

This chain uses TRBV10-3 with TRBJ2-2, with D possibly TRBD2 on 6 matching bases. Germline loops: CDR1 ENHRY, CDR2 SYGVKD. The V and J ends lost 3 bases and 4 bases respectively, with 9 bases between them. CDR3 length equals 14 residues. This chain's CDR3 is CAISDGGLTGELFF. For the CDR3, the DNA is TGTGCCATCAGTGATGGGGGACTCACCGGGGAGCTGTTTTTT.

The chain uses TRBV24-1 and TRBJ1-5; 9 nucleotides agree with TRBD1. The germline CDR1 and CDR2 sequences are KGHDR and SFDVKD. With 4 bases clipped from V and 7 bases from J, the junction kept 7 bases outside the gene matches. The CDR3 is made up of 15 amino acids. CDR3 nucleotides: TGTGCCACCAGTGAGGGACAGGGCAGCTGGCAGCCCCAGCATTTT. It specifies CATSEGQGSWQPQHF.

The J gene is TRBJ1-1, the V gene TRBV28; a weak D match, TRBD1 (5 bases). The ends were cut back, 6 bases at V and 1 base at J, with 18 bases in the middle. CDR3 length: 16 residues. CDR1 and CDR2 from the germline V gene are MDHEN and SYDVKM. CDR3 protein: CASSLPGRAKNTEAFF. CDR3 coding DNA: TGTGCCAGCAGCCTGCCCGGCAGGGCTAAGAACACTGAAGCTTTCTTT.

There are a few counts of this clone. J is TRBJ1-6 and V is TRBV2; D call uncertain. V lost 7 bases, J lost 14 bases, and 21 bases lay in between. The germline V gene encodes CDR1 SNHLY and CDR2 FYNNEI. The CDR3 extends over 14 amino acids. The CDR3 DNA reads TGTGCCAGCACCACAAGTTATAGCATGTCGACCCTCCACTTT. It encodes CASTTSYSMSTLHF.

J is TRBJ1-5 and V is TRBV6-5; D unresolved. The CDR3 sequence is 13 residues long. The ends were cut back, 5 bases at V and 1 base at J, with 6 bases in the middle. Germline assignment: CDR1 MNHEY and CDR2 SVGAGI. The CDR3 is CASSRLSNQPQHF. The CDR3 DNA sequence: TGTGCCAGCAGTCGTCTAAGCAATCAGCCCCAGCATTTT.

This clone has more than one count but fewer than ten. The V call is TRBV6-5, the J call TRBJ1-5; TRBD1 is a possible D gene (5 bases). The CDR3 extends over 14 amino acids. The germline CDR1 and CDR2 sequences are MNHEY and SVGAGI. V dropped 1 base and J dropped 7 bases, with 11 bases sitting between them. Here the CDR3 DNA reads TGTGCCAGCAGTTACTGGGCAGGGAAGCAGCCCCAGCATTTT. The encoded protein is CASSYWAGKQPQHF.

This clone was counted a single time. This chain connects TRBV20-1 to TRBJ2-7, with D tentatively TRBD1 (6 bases). V lost 8 bases and J 7 bases, leaving 15 bases between the germline ends. The CDR3 runs 11 residues. The germline V gene encodes CDR1 DFQATT and CDR2 SNEGSKA (reference sequence). The CDR3 spells CSPSQGGEQYF. The CDR3, as DNA: TGCAGTCCTTCACAGGGTGGTGAGCAGTACTTC.

This sequence joins TRBV18 and TRBJ1-4; no firm D call. The V end was cut by 2 bases, the J end by 3 bases, with 10 bases between. Germline CDR1 is KGHSH and CDR2 is LQKENI. The CDR3 extends over 15 amino acids. The CDR3 nucleotides read TGTGCCAGCTCACCAAGCAGGATCGCTAATGAAAAACTGTTTTTT. Amino acids: CASSPSRIANEKLFF.

The V and J genes are TRBV6-2 or TRBV6-3 and TRBJ1-5; TRBD1 agrees at 11 bases. V trimming: 0 bases; J trimming: 3 bases; junction bases outside the gene matches: 7. This CDR3 spans 18 amino acids. The V gene's germline CDR1 is MNHEY and CDR2 SVGEGT. Here the CDR3 DNA reads TGTGCCAGCAGTTACTCGGGGACAGGGGGTTTGCACAATCAGCCCCAGCATTTT. Its translation is CASSYSGTGGLHNQPQHF.